This T cell receptor (beta chain) was captured in a study of control samples from healthy donors and cancer patients. The assay was immunoSEQ multiplex PCR, and TCRdb's table has in-frame clones only and misses some. The table records around 110,000 clones, 70% to 90% of them present only once. The origin of this receptor is an older woman in good health. Sequenced material: blood.

The CDR3 spells CASSHPGQGISDTQYF. The DNA of the CDR3 is TGTGCCAGCAGCCACCCGGGACAGGGGATTTCAGATACGCAGTATTTT. The chain recombines TRBV7-9 with TRBJ2-3, with TRBD1 matching over 10 bases. The CDR3 runs 16 residues. Germline V gene lookup returns CDR1 SEHNR and CDR2 FQNEAQ (reference sequence). The trim removed 5 bases at V and 4 bases at J, leaving 9 bases unmatched.